Sequencing of this TCR beta chain was carried out in a study of blood T cell repertoires in COVID-19. Study-level background: Samples representing acute and convalescent COVID-19 were sourced from the United States, Italy and Spain. In each case, the material was cDNA or gDNA derived from T cells, B-cell-depleted T cells, or PBMCs.

As handled by the study authors: It was from reference gene primer amplification that nucleated cell counts were estimated. Method: immunoSEQ multiplex PCR; TCRdb's copy keeps in-frame clones and lacks some. For V, J and clone size, that table is used; D and trimming come from the DNA. The data hold tens of thousands of clones, with 80% observed a single time. V was shortened by 0 bases and J by 8 bases, with 13 bases between the two germline ends. In germline, CDR1 is KGHDR, CDR2 SFDVKD. The CDR3 covers 15 residues. Specimen: peripheral blood. The receptor was derived from a woman aged 80 or over with acute or convalescent COVID-19. The chain recombines TRBV24-1 with TRBJ2-1, with D maybe TRBD1 (5 bases). The CDR3 here is CATSDLTQARYEQFF. The CDR3 nucleotides are TGTGCCACCAGTGATTTGACACAGGCTCGATATGAGCAGTTCTTC.